Each of the 3 T cell receptor beta chains below was sequenced from the same sample in a study of radiotherapy plus CTLA-4 blockade in lung cancer. TCRdb keeps only in-frame clones here, not all; method: immunoSEQ multiplex PCR. The sample lists about 38,000 clones; over 70% were seen once. The material was peripheral blood, obtained from a patient treated with radiotherapy plus ipilimumab. The receptors here all came from a human donor with non-small cell lung cancer who had stable disease on radiotherapy plus ipilimumab.

This rearrangement joins TRBV19 to TRBJ2-2; either TRBD1 or TRBD2 may fit D (5 bases each). Germline assignment: CDR1 LNHDA and CDR2 SQIVND (reference sequence). This CDR3 comprises 16 residues. The V end was cut by 3 bases, the J end by 3 bases, with 14 bases between. CDR3 nucleotides: TGTGCCAGTAGTATGGACGGGGCGAGTCACACCGGGGAGCTGTTTTTT. It translates to CASSMDGASHTGELFF.

The J gene is TRBJ2-1, the V gene TRBV10-3; TRBD1 matches 10 bases. CDR3 length equals 13 residues. Germline CDR1 and CDR2: ENHRY and SYGVKD. J gave up 4 bases and V 10 bases, and 4 bases lay outside the gene matches. The CDR3 nucleotides read TGTGCCACCTGGGACAGGGGATACAATGAGCAGTTCTTC. Its translation: CATWDRGYNEQFF.

V is TRBV7-2 and J is TRBJ1-4, with TRBD1 matching 7 bases. Germline V lookup: CDR1 SGHTA, CDR2 FQGNSA. With V trimmed by 3 bases and J by 6 bases, 10 bases remained unmatched. The length of the CDR3 is 16 residues. Here the CDR3 DNA reads TGTGCCAGCAGCTTTGTCAGGGACAGACGAGATGAAAAACTGTTTTTT. Residues: CASSFVRDRRDEKLFF.